This TCR beta chain was retrieved from a study of CD8+ T cells in alopecia areata. Treatment indicated: oral pan-JAK inhibitor, 5-10 mg twice daily. RNA extraction was followed by reverse transcription into cDNA, which acted as the sequencing template. Only in-frame clones appear in the TCRdb table, and some are missing; sequencing was by immunoSEQ multiplex PCR. The data show some 180,000 clones, about 48% seen once. CDR3 length: 13 amino acids. Germline CDR1 is GTSNPN and CDR2 is SVGIG (reference sequence). Trimming pared 1 base from V and 14 bases from J, leaving 15 bases between. The sequencing here drew on CD8+ T cells sorted from blood, taken at week 24, from a patient treated with tofacitinib. The sequence derives from a human donor with alopecia areata. The chain couples TRBV30 to TRBJ1-6; D is unresolved. CDR3 in DNA: TGTGCCTGGAGTGAAGACTACGGAAAATCCCTCCACTTT. Translating it yields CAWSEDYGKSLHF.